Listed below are T cell receptor beta chains from one sample, sequenced in a study of blood T cells in healthy people across ages. TCRdb re-derived calls from the 5' RACE reads in MiXCR, one entry per CDR3 protein. The table lists about 780,000 distinct CDR3 sequences, 20% to 30% of them singletons. This sample was shared with a second study, whose subject was T cells of mothers and their children.

The sequenced sample was blood. The receptors were sampled from a boy aged 10-17 years in good health. Each CDR3 is given with its conserved first and last residue. D genes are given only for firm matches. Rows may omit the clone size; those that give it use once, few, many or a size class.

CDR3 protein: CASSLGEAKNIQYF
CDR3 DNA: TGCGCCAGCAGCTTGGGAGAGGCCAAAAACATTCAGTACTTC
J gene: TRBJ2-4
CDR3 length: 14
clone size: -
V gene: TRBV5-1
D gene: -

CDR3 protein: CASSQDGRFPLVLGYTF
CDR3 DNA: TGTGCCAGCAGCCAAGATGGCCGTTTCCCATTGGTGCTTGGCTACACCTTC
J gene: TRBJ1-2
CDR3 length: 17
clone size: -
V gene: TRBV3-1
D gene: -

CDR3 protein: CASSPLAGGVSGANVLTF
CDR3 DNA: TGTGCCAGCAGCCCACTAGCGGGGGGCGTCTCTGGGGCCAACGTCCTGACTTTC
J gene: TRBJ2-6
CDR3 length: 18
clone size: many
V gene: TRBV7-2
D gene: TRBD2

CDR3 protein: CASSQSQDVTYEQYF
CDR3 DNA: TGTGCCAGCAGCCAGAGCCAGGACGTAACCTACGAGCAGTACTTC
J gene: TRBJ2-7
CDR3 length: 15
clone size: few
V gene: TRBV7-9
D gene: -

CDR3 protein: CASSHGTPGEETQYF
CDR3 DNA: TGTGCCAGCAGTCACGGGACACCCGGGGAAGAGACCCAGTACTTC
J gene: TRBJ2-5
CDR3 length: 15
clone size: once
V gene: TRBV12-3/TRBV12-4
D gene: -

CDR3 protein: CASSSGTAAYEQYF
CDR3 DNA: TGTGCCAGCAGTTCCGGGACAGCTGCCTACGAGCAGTACTTC
J gene: TRBJ2-7
CDR3 length: 14
clone size: many
V gene: TRBV28
D gene: TRBD1

CDR3 protein: CATSDPTETQCF
CDR3 DNA: TGTGCCACCAGTGACCCGACGGAGACCCAGTGCTTC
J gene: TRBJ2-5
CDR3 length: 12
clone size: few
V gene: TRBV24-1
D gene: -

CDR3 protein: CSVGEVGQPQHF
CDR3 DNA: TGCAGCGTTGGGGAGGTGGGTCAGCCCCAGCATTTT
J gene: TRBJ1-5
CDR3 length: 12
clone size: few
V gene: TRBV29-1
D gene: -

CDR3 protein: CATTFGGGDTQYF
CDR3 DNA: TGTGCCACCACCTTTGGGGGTGGAGATACGCAGTATTTT
J gene: TRBJ2-3
CDR3 length: 13
clone size: -
V gene: TRBV15
D gene: -

CDR3 protein: CASSREGGTQPQHF
CDR3 DNA: TGTGCCAGCAGTCGAGAGGGAGGGACTCAGCCCCAGCATTTT
J gene: TRBJ1-5
CDR3 length: 14
clone size: -
V gene: TRBV7-9
D gene: -

CDR3 protein: CASSRGYKGPEAFF
CDR3 DNA: TGCGCCAGCTCCAGGGGGTATAAGGGACCTGAAGCTTTCTTT
J gene: TRBJ1-1
CDR3 length: 14
clone size: -
V gene: TRBV5-1
D gene: TRBD1

CDR3 protein: CASSLTSLHF
CDR3 DNA: TGTGCCAGCAGTTTAACTAGCCTCCACTTT
J gene: TRBJ1-6
CDR3 length: 10
clone size: -
V gene: TRBV12-3/TRBV12-4
D gene: -

CDR3 protein: CASSFGRGDLLQETQYF
CDR3 DNA: TGTGCCAGCAGTTTCGGGCGGGGGGACCTCCTCCAAGAGACCCAGTACTTC
J gene: TRBJ2-5
CDR3 length: 17
clone size: -
V gene: TRBV12-3/TRBV12-4
D gene: TRBD2

CDR3 protein: CASSDGQGTDTQYF
CDR3 DNA: TGTGCCAGCAGTGACGGACAGGGCACAGATACGCAGTATTTT
J gene: TRBJ2-3
CDR3 length: 14
clone size: few
V gene: TRBV28
D gene: TRBD1

CDR3 protein: CSARVKGQGRDETQYF
CDR3 DNA: TGCAGTGCTAGAGTTAAGGGACAGGGGAGGGACGAGACCCAGTACTTC
J gene: TRBJ2-5
CDR3 length: 16
clone size: -
V gene: TRBV20-1
D gene: TRBD1

CDR3 protein: CASSLGTTFATETQYF
CDR3 DNA: TGTGCCAGCAGTTTAGGGACAACCTTCGCGACGGAGACCCAGTACTTC
J gene: TRBJ2-5
CDR3 length: 16
clone size: -
V gene: TRBV12-3/TRBV12-4
D gene: -

CDR3 protein: CAIRDRDNEKLFF
CDR3 DNA: TGTGCCATCAGGGACAGGGATAATGAAAAACTGTTTTTT
J gene: TRBJ1-4
CDR3 length: 13
clone size: -
V gene: TRBV10-3
D gene: TRBD1

CDR3 protein: CASSLRGTSGNTGELFF
CDR3 DNA: TGCGCCAGCAGCTTGAGGGGGACTAGCGGAAACACCGGGGAGCTGTTTTTT
J gene: TRBJ2-2
CDR3 length: 17
clone size: -
V gene: TRBV5-1
D gene: TRBD2

CDR3 protein: CASSQLSGGPNEQFF
CDR3 DNA: TGTGCCAGCAGCCAGCTCAGCGGGGGGCCCAATGAGCAGTTCTTC
J gene: TRBJ2-1
CDR3 length: 15
clone size: -
V gene: TRBV7-3
D gene: TRBD2

CDR3 protein: CSASPRGREETQYF
CDR3 DNA: TGCAGTGCTAGCCCCAGGGGAAGGGAAGAGACCCAGTACTTC
J gene: TRBJ2-5
CDR3 length: 14
clone size: once
V gene: TRBV20-1
D gene: -

CDR3 protein: CSARGAGWGDTQYF
CDR3 DNA: TGCAGTGCTAGAGGGGCGGGATGGGGAGATACGCAGTATTTT
J gene: TRBJ2-3
CDR3 length: 14
clone size: -
V gene: TRBV20-1
D gene: -

CDR3 protein: CATSQAAQETQYF
CDR3 DNA: TGTGCCACCAGCCAAGCGGCCCAAGAGACCCAGTACTTC
J gene: TRBJ2-5
CDR3 length: 13
clone size: -
V gene: TRBV15
D gene: -

CDR3 protein: CASSFVAGTENTEAFF
CDR3 DNA: TGCGCCAGCAGCTTTGTTGCCGGGACAGAGAACACTGAAGCTTTCTTT
J gene: TRBJ1-1
CDR3 length: 16
clone size: -
V gene: TRBV5-1
D gene: TRBD1

CDR3 protein: CASSWGDREKLFF
CDR3 DNA: TGCGCCAGCAGCTGGGGGGACAGGGAAAAACTGTTTTTT
J gene: TRBJ1-4
CDR3 length: 13
clone size: few
V gene: TRBV5-1
D gene: TRBD1

CDR3 protein: CASSLSWDRGRGNQPQHF
CDR3 DNA: TGTGCCAGCAGCTTATCTTGGGACAGGGGGCGCGGCAATCAGCCCCAGCATTTT
J gene: TRBJ1-5
CDR3 length: 18
clone size: few
V gene: TRBV7-6
D gene: TRBD1

CDR3 protein: CASSWDPTEAFF
CDR3 DNA: TGTGCCAGCAGCTGGGACCCCACTGAAGCTTTCTTT
J gene: TRBJ1-1
CDR3 length: 12
clone size: -
V gene: TRBV7-9
D gene: -

CDR3 protein: CASSPRTVASYEQYF
CDR3 DNA: TGTGCCAGCTCCCCACGGACCGTGGCCTCCTACGAGCAGTACTTC
J gene: TRBJ2-7
CDR3 length: 15
clone size: -
V gene: TRBV18
D gene: -

CDR3 protein: CASGLEQGWQPQHF
CDR3 DNA: TGTGCTAGTGGTTTGGAACAGGGGTGGCAGCCCCAGCATTTT
J gene: TRBJ1-5
CDR3 length: 14
clone size: few
V gene: TRBV12-5
D gene: TRBD1

CDR3 protein: CASSEGQGNSANYGYTF
CDR3 DNA: TGTGCCAGCAGCGAGGGACAGGGGAATTCGGCTAACTATGGCTACACCTTC
J gene: TRBJ1-2
CDR3 length: 17
clone size: few
V gene: TRBV11-2
D gene: TRBD1